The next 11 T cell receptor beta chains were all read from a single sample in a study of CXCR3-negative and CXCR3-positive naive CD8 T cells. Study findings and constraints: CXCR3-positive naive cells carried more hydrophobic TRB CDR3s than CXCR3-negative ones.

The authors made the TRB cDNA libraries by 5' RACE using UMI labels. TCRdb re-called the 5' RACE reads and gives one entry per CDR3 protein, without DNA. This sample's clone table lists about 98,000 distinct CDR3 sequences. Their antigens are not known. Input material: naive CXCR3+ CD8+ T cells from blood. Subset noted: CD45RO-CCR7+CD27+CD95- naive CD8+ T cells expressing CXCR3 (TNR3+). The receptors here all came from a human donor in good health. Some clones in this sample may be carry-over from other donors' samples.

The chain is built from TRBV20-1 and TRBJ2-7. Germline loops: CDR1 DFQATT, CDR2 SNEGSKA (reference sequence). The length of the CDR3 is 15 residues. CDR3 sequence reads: CSARDLGGSSYEQYF.

The CDR3 sequence: CASSLEVEGYQETQYF. The V call is TRBV5-1, the J call TRBJ2-5. Germline V CDR1 and CDR2: SGHRS, YFSETQ. CDR3 length: 16 residues.

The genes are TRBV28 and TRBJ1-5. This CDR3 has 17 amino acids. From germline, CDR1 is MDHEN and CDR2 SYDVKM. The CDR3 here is CASRYEYRGLGNQPQHF.

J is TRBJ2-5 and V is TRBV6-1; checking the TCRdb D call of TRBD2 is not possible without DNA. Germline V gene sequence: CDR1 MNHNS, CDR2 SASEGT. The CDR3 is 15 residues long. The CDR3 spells CASSGGGGTQETQYF.

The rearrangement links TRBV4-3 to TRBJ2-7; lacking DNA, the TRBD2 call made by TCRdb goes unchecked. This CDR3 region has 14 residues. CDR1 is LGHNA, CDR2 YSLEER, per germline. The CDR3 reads CASSQDSAGYEQYF.

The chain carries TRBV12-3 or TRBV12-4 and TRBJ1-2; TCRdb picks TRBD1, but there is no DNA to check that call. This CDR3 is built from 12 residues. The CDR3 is CASSFRGAGYTF.

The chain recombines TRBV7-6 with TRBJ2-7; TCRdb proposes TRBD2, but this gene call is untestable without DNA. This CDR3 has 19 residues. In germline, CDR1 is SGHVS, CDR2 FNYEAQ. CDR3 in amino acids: CASSATPGLADHSSYEQYF.

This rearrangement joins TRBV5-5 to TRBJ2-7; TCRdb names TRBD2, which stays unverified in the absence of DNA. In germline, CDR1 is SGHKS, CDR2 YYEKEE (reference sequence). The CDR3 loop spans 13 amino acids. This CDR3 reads CASSLVREYEQYF.

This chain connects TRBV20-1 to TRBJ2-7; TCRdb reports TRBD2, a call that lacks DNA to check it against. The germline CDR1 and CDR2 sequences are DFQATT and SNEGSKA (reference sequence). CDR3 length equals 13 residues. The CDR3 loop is CSGEGGSSYEQYF.

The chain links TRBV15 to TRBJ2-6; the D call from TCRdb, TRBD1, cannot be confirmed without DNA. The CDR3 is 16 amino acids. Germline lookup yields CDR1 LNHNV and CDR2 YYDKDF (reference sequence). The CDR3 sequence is CATSRDRDSGANVLTF.

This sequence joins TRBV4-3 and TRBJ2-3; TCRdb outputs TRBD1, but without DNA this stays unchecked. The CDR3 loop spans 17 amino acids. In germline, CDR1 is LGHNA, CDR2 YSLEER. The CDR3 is CASGQDSSGGFPGTQYF.